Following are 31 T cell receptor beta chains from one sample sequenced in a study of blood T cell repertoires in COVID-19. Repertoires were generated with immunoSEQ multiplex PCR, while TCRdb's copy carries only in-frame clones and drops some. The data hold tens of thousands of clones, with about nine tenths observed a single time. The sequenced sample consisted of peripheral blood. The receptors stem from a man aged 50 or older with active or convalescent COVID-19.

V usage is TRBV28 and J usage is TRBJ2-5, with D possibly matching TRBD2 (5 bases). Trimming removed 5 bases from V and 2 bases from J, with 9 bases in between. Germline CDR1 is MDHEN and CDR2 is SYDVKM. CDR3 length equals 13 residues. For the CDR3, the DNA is TGTGCCAGCAGTGAGGGTGGGCAAGAGACCCAGTACTTC. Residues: CASSEGGQETQYF.

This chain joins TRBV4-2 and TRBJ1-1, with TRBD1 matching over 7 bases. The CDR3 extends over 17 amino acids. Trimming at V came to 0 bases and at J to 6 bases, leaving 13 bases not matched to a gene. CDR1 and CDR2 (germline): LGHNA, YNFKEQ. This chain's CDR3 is CASSQEPPRQGRAEAFF. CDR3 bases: TGTGCCAGCAGCCAAGAACCACCCCGACAGGGCCGCGCTGAAGCTTTCTTT.

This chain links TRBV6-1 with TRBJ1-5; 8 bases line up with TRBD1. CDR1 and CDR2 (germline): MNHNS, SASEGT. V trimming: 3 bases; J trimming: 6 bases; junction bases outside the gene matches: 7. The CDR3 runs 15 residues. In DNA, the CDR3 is TGTGCCAGCAGTGAGGGCAGGGGGCACGGTCAGCCCCAGCATTTT. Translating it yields CASSEGRGHGQPQHF.

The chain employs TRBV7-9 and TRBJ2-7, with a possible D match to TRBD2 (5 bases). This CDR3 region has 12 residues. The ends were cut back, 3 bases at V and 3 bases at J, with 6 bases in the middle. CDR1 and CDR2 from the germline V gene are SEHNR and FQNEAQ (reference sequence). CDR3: CASSLGVYEQYF. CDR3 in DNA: TGTGCCAGCAGCTTGGGAGTCTACGAGCAGTACTTC.

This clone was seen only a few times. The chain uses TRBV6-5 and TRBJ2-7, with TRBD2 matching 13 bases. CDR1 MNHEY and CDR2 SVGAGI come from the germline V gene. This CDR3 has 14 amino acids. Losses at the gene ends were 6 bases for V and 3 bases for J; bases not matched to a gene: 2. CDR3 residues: CASRGLAGIYEQYF. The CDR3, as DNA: TGTGCCAGCAGGGGACTAGCGGGAATCTACGAGCAGTACTTC.

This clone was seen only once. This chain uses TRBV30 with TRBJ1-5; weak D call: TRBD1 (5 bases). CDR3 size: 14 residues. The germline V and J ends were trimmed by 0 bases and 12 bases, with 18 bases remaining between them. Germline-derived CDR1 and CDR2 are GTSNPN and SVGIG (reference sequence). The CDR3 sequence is CAWSVAVGGTGQHF. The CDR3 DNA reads TGTGCCTGGAGTGTTGCGGTAGGAGGGACTGGCCAGCATTTT.

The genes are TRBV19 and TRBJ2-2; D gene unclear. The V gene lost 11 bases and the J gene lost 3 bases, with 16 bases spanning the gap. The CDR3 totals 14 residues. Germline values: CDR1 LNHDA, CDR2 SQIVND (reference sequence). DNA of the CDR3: TGTGCCGTCAGTTCACCCTCATACACCGGGGAGCTGTTTTTT. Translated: CAVSSPSYTGELFF.

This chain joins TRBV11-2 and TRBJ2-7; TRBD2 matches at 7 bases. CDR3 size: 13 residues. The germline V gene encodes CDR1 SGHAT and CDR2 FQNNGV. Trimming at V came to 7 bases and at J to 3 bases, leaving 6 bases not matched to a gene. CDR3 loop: CASNSGLLYEQYF. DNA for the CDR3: TGTGCCAGCAACTCGGGACTACTCTACGAGCAGTACTTC.

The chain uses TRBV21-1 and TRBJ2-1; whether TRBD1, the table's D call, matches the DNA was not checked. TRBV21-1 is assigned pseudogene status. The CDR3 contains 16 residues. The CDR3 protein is CASTPRDRVPYNEQFF. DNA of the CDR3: TGTGCCAGCACCCCCCGGGACAGGGTGCCCTACAATGAGCAGTTCTTC.

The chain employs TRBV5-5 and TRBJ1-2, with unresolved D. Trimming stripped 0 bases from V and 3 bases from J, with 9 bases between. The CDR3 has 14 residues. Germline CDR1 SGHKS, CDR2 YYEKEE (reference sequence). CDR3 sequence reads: CASSLDPEDYGYTF. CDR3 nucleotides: TGTGCCAGCAGCTTGGATCCAGAAGACTATGGCTACACCTTC.

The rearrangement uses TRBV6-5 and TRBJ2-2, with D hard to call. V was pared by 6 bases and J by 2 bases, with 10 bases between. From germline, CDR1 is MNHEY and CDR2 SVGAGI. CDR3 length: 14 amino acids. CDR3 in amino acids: CASRQVVNTGELFF. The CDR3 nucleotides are TGTGCCAGCAGGCAGGTCGTCAACACCGGGGAGCTGTTTTTT.

In DNA form, the CDR3 reads TGTGCCAGCAGGACTAGCGGTTTTTACAATGAGCAGTTCTTC. It translates to CASRTSGFYNEQFF. The rearrangement uses TRBV27 and TRBJ2-1; 9 nucleotides match TRBD2. Germline V gene sequence: CDR1 MNHEY, CDR2 SMNVEV (reference sequence). The CDR3 is made up of 14 amino acids. V was pared by 6 bases and J by 4 bases, with 4 bases of the junction left unmatched.

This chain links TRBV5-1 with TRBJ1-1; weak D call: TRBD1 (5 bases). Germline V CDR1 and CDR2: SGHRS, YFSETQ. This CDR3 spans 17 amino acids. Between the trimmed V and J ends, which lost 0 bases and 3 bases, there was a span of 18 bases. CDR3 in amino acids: CASSLAGGNTGDTEAFF. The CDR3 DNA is TGCGCCAGCAGCTTGGCCGGGGGAAACACAGGAGACACTGAAGCTTTCTTT.

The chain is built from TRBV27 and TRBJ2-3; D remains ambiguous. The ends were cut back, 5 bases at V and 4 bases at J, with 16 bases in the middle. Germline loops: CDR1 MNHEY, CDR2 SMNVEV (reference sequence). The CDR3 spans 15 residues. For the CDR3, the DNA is TGTGCCAGCAGTCGAACCAGGAACGTACCAGATACGCAGTATTTT. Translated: CASSRTRNVPDTQYF.

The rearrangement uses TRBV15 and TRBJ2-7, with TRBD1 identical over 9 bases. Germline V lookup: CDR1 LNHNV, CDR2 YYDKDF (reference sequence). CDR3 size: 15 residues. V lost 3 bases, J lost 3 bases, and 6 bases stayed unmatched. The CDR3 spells CATSSGQGTNYEQYF. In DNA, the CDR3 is TGTGCCACCAGCAGCGGACAGGGGACGAACTACGAGCAGTACTTC.

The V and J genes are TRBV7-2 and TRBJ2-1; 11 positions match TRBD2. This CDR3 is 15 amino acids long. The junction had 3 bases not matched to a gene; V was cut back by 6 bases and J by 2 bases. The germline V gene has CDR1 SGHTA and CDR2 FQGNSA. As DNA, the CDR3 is TGTGCCAGCAGGGTACTAGCGGGGGCCTACAATGAGCAGTTCTTC. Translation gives CASRVLAGAYNEQFF. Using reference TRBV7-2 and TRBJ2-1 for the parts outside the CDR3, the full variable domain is GAGVSQSPSNKVTEKGKDVELRCDPISGHTALYWYRQSLGQGLEFLIYFQGNSAPDKSGLPSDRFSAERTGGSVSTLTIQRTQQEDSAVYLCASRVLAGAYNEQFFGPGTRLTVL.

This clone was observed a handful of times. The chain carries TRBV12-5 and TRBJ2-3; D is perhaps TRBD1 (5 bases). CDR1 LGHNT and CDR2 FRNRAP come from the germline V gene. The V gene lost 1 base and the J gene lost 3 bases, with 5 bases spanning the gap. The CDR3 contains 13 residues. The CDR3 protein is CASGLGQTDTQYF. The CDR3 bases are TGTGCTAGTGGTTTGGGACAGACAGATACGCAGTATTTT.

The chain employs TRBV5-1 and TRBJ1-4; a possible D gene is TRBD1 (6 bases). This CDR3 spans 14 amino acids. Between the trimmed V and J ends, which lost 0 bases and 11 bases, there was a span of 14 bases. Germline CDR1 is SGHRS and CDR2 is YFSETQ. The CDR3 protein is CASSLASPQGKLFF. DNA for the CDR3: TGCGCCAGCAGCTTGGCCAGTCCGCAGGGGAAACTGTTTTTT.

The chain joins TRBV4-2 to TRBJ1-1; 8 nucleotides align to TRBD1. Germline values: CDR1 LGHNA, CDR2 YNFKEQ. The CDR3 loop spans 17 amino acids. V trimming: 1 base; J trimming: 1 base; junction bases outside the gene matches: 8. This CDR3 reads CASSQVGQGRPNTEAFF. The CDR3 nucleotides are TGTGCCAGCAGCCAAGTCGGACAGGGCAGGCCGAACACTGAAGCTTTCTTT.

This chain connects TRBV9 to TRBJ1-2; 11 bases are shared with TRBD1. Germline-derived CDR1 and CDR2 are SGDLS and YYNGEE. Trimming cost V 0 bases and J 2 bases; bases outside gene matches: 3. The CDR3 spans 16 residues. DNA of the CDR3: TGTGCCAGCAGCGTAGGGACAGGGGGCTTGAACTATGGCTACACCTTC. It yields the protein CASSVGTGGLNYGYTF.

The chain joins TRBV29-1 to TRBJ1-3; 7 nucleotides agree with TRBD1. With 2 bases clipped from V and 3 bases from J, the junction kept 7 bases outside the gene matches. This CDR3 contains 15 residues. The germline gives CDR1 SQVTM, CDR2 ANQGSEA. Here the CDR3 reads CSVETVRGVGNTIYF. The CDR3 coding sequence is TGCAGCGTTGAAACAGTCAGGGGGGTTGGAAACACCATATATTTT.

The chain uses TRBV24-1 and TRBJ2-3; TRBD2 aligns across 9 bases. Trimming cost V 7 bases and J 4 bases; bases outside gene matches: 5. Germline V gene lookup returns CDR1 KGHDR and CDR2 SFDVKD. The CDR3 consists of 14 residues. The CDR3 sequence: CATRVAGEADTQYF. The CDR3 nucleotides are TGTGCCACCAGGGTAGCGGGGGAGGCAGATACGCAGTATTTT.

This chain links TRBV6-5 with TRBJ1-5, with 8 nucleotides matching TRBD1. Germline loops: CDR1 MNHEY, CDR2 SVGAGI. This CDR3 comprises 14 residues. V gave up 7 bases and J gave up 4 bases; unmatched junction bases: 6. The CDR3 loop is CASNIDRGNQPQHF. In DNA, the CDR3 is TGTGCCAGCAACATAGACAGGGGTAATCAGCCCCAGCATTTT.

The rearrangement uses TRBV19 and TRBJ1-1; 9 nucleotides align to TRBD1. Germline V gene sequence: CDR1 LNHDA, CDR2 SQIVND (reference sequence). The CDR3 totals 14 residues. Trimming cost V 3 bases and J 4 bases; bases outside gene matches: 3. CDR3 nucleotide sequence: TGTGCCAGTAGTATGACAGGGGGAGGCACTGAAGCTTTCTTT. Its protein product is CASSMTGGGTEAFF.

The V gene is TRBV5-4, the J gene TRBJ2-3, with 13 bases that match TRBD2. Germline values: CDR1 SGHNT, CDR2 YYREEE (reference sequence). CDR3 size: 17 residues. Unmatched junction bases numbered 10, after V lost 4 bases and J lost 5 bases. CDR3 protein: CASSQLAGGAVGDTQYF. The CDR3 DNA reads TGTGCCAGCAGCCAACTAGCGGGGGGGGCAGTAGGAGATACGCAGTATTTT.

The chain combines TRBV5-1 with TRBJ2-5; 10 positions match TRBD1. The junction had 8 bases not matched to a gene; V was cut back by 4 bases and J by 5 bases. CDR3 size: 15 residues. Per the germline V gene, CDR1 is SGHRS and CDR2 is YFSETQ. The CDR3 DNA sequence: TGCGCCAGCAGCCTGGGGACAGGGGTGTTGGAGACCCAGTACTTC. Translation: CASSLGTGVLETQYF.

CDR3 amino acids: CASSQDRGWGQPQHF. CDR3 coding DNA: TGTGCCAGCAGCCAAGACAGGGGATGGGGTCAGCCCCAGCATTTT. The genes are TRBV4-2 and TRBJ1-5; D perhaps matches TRBD1 (6 bases). The V and J ends lost 0 bases and 6 bases respectively, with 12 bases between them. The CDR3 has 15 residues. The germline gives CDR1 LGHNA, CDR2 YNFKEQ.

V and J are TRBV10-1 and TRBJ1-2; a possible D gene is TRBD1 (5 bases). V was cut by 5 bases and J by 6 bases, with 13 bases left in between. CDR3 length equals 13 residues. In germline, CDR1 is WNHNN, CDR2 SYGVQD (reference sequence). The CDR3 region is CASSRNLGDGYTF. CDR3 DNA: TGCGCCAGCAGTCGGAACTTAGGGGATGGCTACACCTTC.

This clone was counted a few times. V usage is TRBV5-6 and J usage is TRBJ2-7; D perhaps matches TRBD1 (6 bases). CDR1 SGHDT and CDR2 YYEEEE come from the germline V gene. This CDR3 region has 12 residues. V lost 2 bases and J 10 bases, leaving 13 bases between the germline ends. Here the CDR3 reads CASSLGTGNQYF. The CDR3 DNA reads TGTGCCAGCAGCTTAGGAACAGGGAATCAGTACTTC.

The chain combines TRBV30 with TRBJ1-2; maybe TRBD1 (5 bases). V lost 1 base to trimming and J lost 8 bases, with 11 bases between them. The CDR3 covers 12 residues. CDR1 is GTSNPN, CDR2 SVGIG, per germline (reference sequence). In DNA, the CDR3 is TGTGCCTGGAGTGGGGGCGTTGAAGGCTACACCTTC. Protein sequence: CAWSGGVEGYTF.

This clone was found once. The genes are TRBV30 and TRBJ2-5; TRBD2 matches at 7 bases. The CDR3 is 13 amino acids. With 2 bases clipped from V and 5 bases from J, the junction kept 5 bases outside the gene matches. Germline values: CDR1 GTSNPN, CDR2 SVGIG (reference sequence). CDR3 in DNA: TGTGCCTGGAGTCCATTAGCGGGTGAGACCCAGTACTTC. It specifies CAWSPLAGETQYF.